Below, 10 T cell receptor beta chains from the same sample are listed, as sequenced in a study of T-cell reconstitution after alpha-beta-depleted transplantation in children listed by TCRdb under 2016. The method behind the library was PCR. Sequencing relied on an Illumina HiSeq 2500. Molecular barcoding was employed in the preparation of TCR libraries, with unique molecular identifiers being used to normalize TCRbeta repertoire quantification. TCRdb itself trimmed the public reads at Q25 with fastp, ran MiXCR and retained productive beta chains. A single entry per CDR3 protein holds the most common genes and DNA from its merged rows. For this sample the table gives some 300,000 distinct CDR3 sequences, of which 10% were detected only once. Together, the top ten hold about 2.3% of the sample. Source: PBMCs from the stem cell graft donor, taken from the stem cell graft. Every receptor here comes from a human donor who donated a stem cell graft to a child with acute lymphoblastic leukemia.

This chain joins TRBV6-1 and TRBJ2-7; 7 positions match TRBD1. Germline V gene data show CDR1 as MNHNS and CDR2 as SASEGT. J gave up 2 bases and V 7 bases, and 11 bases lay outside the gene matches. The CDR3 length is 15 residues. The CDR3 DNA follows: TGTGCCAGCACTCCACCGACAGGGCTCCCCTACGAGCAGTACTTC. Its protein is CASTPPTGLPYEQYF.

This clonotype was seen at least ten times. The gene calls are TRBV20-1 and TRBJ2-1; perhaps D is TRBD1 or TRBD2 (7 bases each). The CDR3 spans 13 residues. The V gene's germline CDR1 is DFQATT and CDR2 SNEGSKA (reference sequence). The V end was cut by 6 bases, the J end by 2 bases, with 11 bases between. In nucleotides, the CDR3 is TGCAGTGCCAGGGGGGGCACCTACAATGAGCAGTTCTTC. Translating gives CSARGGTYNEQFF.

This chain joins TRBV4-2 and TRBJ2-4, with D perhaps matching TRBD2 (6 bases). Trimming took off 0 bases at V and 0 bases at J, with 6 bases between the two ends. Germline V lookup: CDR1 LGHNA, CDR2 YNFKEQ. CDR3 length: 15 amino acids. DNA for the CDR3: TGTGCCAGCAGCCAAGAGACTAGAGCCAAAAACATTCAGTACTTC. Its translation: CASSQETRAKNIQYF.

Points on this clonotype: A junction end diverges from the germline sequence, so it may reflect a read error. The chain has TRBV20-1 and TRBJ2-2; 7 bases match TRBD1. The germline gives CDR1 DFQATT, CDR2 SNEGSKA (reference sequence). This CDR3 has 17 residues. The CDR3, as DNA: TGCTGTGCTGCCCCTTTCGGGACAGCTGGGAACACCGGGGAGCTGTTTTTT. Its protein is CCAAPFGTAGNTGELFF.

The V and J genes are TRBV3-1 and TRBJ2-7; TRBD1 aligns across 8 bases. The CDR3 extends over 14 amino acids. Trimming took 4 bases from V and 5 from J; bases not matched to a gene: 7. Germline CDR1 reads LGHDT; CDR2 reads YNNKEL (reference sequence). The CDR3 nucleotides are TGTGCCAGCAGCCTGACAGGGGAAGTACACGAGCAGTACTTC. It yields the protein CASSLTGEVHEQYF.

The chain carries TRBV12-3 or TRBV12-4 and TRBJ1-6, with D unresolved. The V and J ends lost 2 bases and 7 bases respectively, with 9 bases between them. The CDR3 totals 14 residues. The DNA of the CDR3 is TGTGCCAGCAGTTTAAGCCAAACCAATTCACCCCTCCACTTT. It encodes CASSLSQTNSPLHF.

V and J are TRBV20-1 and TRBJ2-7; 11 bases agree with TRBD2. The V segment lost 1 base and the J segment 2 bases; nucleotides outside the gene matches: 4. The CDR3 totals 15 residues. The germline V gene encodes CDR1 DFQATT and CDR2 SNEGSKA (reference sequence). CDR3 nucleotide sequence: TGCAGTGCTAGAGTTCCGGGACTAGCGGCCTACGAGCAGTACTTC. Translation gives CSARVPGLAAYEQYF.

This clonotype occurred many times. This chain's CDR3 is CSAPPGKGGTNTEAFF. The DNA for the CDR3 is TGCAGTGCCCCCCCAGGGAAGGGGGGGACGAACACTGAAGCTTTCTTT. This chain joins TRBV20-1 and TRBJ1-1; a possible D gene is TRBD1 (6 bases). Germline-derived CDR1 and CDR2 are DFQATT and SNEGSKA (reference sequence). V gave up 6 bases and J gave up 1 base, with 21 bases separating them. CDR3 size: 16 residues.

The chain uses TRBV10-3 and TRBJ1-2; maybe TRBD1 (5 bases). The CDR3 runs 16 residues. Trimming pared 0 bases from V and 6 bases from J, leaving 17 bases between. Germline lookup yields CDR1 ENHRY and CDR2 SYGVKD. Here the CDR3 reads CAISESLQALRDGYTF. The CDR3 DNA follows: TGTGCCATCAGTGAGTCGTTACAGGCCCTTAGGGATGGCTACACCTTC.

This clonotype was seen more than once but under ten times. This sequence joins TRBV5-5 and TRBJ1-1; 10 bases line up with TRBD1. Germline V gene data show CDR1 as SGHKS and CDR2 as YYEKEE (reference sequence). CDR3 size: 15 residues. After removal of 4 bases from V and 3 bases from J, the junction contained 6 bases not matched to a gene. CDR3: CASSPETGGYTEAFF. The CDR3 DNA reads TGTGCCAGCAGCCCCGAGACAGGGGGCTACACTGAAGCTTTCTTT.